The source of this T cell receptor (beta chain) is a study of graft-versus-host responses after intestinal transplantation. Across the whole study: Each patient got anti-thymocyte globulin induction, then tacrolimus and steroids for approximately 3 years. Study observations and caveats: HvG clone declines early post-transplant were associated with peak circulating GvH levels. Ileal or blood samples showed some GvH clones first, and such clones were also found in recipient marrow. Within the allografts of patients who had graft-donor T cell macrochimerism, graft-versus-host to host-versus-graft clonal ratios were high.

The V gene's germline CDR1 is MNHEY and CDR2 SVGAGI. The CDR3 contains 15 residues. V gave up 5 bases and J gave up 3 bases; unmatched junction bases: 3. Measured with immunoSEQ multiplex PCR; TCRdb has only the in-frame clones, and not every one. There are 40,000 to 60,000 clones in the sample; approximately 84% occur only once, and less than 0.55% lies in the top ten. Note on this clone: What it binds is unknown.

The chain couples TRBV6-5 to TRBJ2-3; 12 bases map to TRBD2. Sequencing used unstimulated CD4+ T cells sorted from spleen or lymph node cells, obtained before transplant. The clonotype comes from a human donor who was the organ donor for an intestinal transplant. The CDR3 spells CASSLAGGLTDTQYF. The CDR3 bases are TGTGCCAGCAGTCTAGCGGGGGGGCTAACAGATACGCAGTATTTT.